The 32 T cell receptor beta chains below all came from one sample that was sequenced in a study of T-cell memory formation after mild COVID-19. MiXCR, applied by TCRdb to the 5' RACE reads, yields one record per CDR3 protein. The table lists a few hundred thousand distinct CDR3 sequences, 25% to 30% of them singletons. Sequenced: PBMCs or a T cell subset sorted from them (not recorded which). The source of these receptors is an adult woman who had mild COVID-19 (a few samples of this study predate the infection). Cell type and time point are not known.

The V and J genes are TRBV4-1 and TRBJ1-2; D is uncertain. The germline CDR1 and CDR2 sequences are MGHRA and YSYEKL. The CDR3 length is 14 residues. The germline V and J ends were trimmed by 0 bases and 2 bases, with 7 bases remaining between them. CDR3 coding DNA: TGCGCCAGCAGCCAAGAAATAGGAAACTATGGCTACACCTTC. Amino acids: CASSQEIGNYGYTF.

This clonotype has a handful of counts. The chain couples TRBV12-3 or TRBV12-4 to TRBJ2-1; D is uncertain. This CDR3 is built from 11 residues. Trimming shortened V by 4 bases and J by 12 bases, and 10 bases separated the two germline ends. The CDR3 DNA is TGTGCCAGCAGTTCGCCTAGTGTGCAGTTCTTC. It specifies CASSSPSVQFF.

This clonotype was seen a handful of times. V and J are TRBV12-3 or TRBV12-4 and TRBJ2-3; D unresolved. Trimming left V 8 bases short and J 3 bases short, with 18 bases between. The CDR3 is made up of 15 amino acids. CDR3 region: CASSPGSRATDTQYF. DNA of the CDR3: TGTGCCAGCTCCCCTGGTTCGAGAGCTACAGATACGCAGTATTTT.

The V and J genes are TRBV24-1 and TRBJ2-1; D is possibly TRBD2 (5 bases). The ends were cut back, 9 bases at V and 8 bases at J, with 16 bases in the middle. The CDR3 is made up of 13 amino acids. Germline CDR1 is KGHDR and CDR2 is SFDVKD. DNA of the CDR3: TGTGCCACCTCCATGAGGATGAGGGATGAGCAGTTCTTC. It yields the protein CATSMRMRDEQFF.

This rearrangement joins TRBV7-6 to TRBJ1-1; no clear D. V was shortened by 5 bases and J by 3 bases, with 13 bases between the two germline ends. Germline CDR1 and CDR2: SGHVS and FNYEAQ. The length of the CDR3 is 14 residues. In DNA, the CDR3 is TGTGCCAGCAGCCCCACCGTTGGGGACACTGAAGCTTTCTTT. Translation: CASSPTVGDTEAFF.

The chain joins TRBV12-3 or TRBV12-4 to TRBJ1-2; D is possibly TRBD1 (6 bases). The CDR3 has 15 amino acids. V lost 6 bases, J lost 5 bases, and 19 bases lay in between. The CDR3 loop is CASRPDSSSGYGYTF. CDR3 nucleotide sequence: TGTGCCAGCAGACCGGACAGTTCCTCGGGGTATGGCTACACCTTC.

The chain links TRBV12-3 or TRBV12-4 to TRBJ1-5; D is undetermined. Trimming shortened V by 3 bases and J by 3 bases, and 6 bases separated the two germline ends. This CDR3 comprises 13 residues. CDR3 sequence: CASSFQANQPQHF. In DNA, the CDR3 is TGTGCCAGCAGTTTCCAGGCCAATCAGCCCCAGCATTTT.

The chain has TRBV6-1 and TRBJ1-2; D is unclear. CDR3 length equals 14 residues. V lost 1 base and J 4 bases, leaving 10 bases between the germline ends. The germline CDR1 and CDR2 sequences are MNHNS and SASEGT. In DNA form, the CDR3 reads TGTGCCAGCAGTGAAGAGGCCGTATCCTATGGCTACACCTTC. Translated: CASSEEAVSYGYTF.

This clonotype was recorded many times. The rearrangement uses TRBV7-2 and TRBJ2-7, with TRBD2 matching 8 bases. The CDR3 consists of 14 residues. The ends lost 1 base at V and 3 bases at J; junction bases unmatched: 2. Germline CDR1 is SGHTA and CDR2 is FQGNSA. CDR3 sequence reads: CASSLVTSGYEQYF. The CDR3 DNA reads as TGTGCCAGCAGCTTAGTTACTAGCGGCTACGAGCAGTACTTC.

As concerns this clonotype: Mismatch with germline at one junction end may stem from a read error. The chain couples TRBV25-1 to TRBJ2-3; 9 bases agree with TRBD2. The CDR3 covers 16 residues. Germline assignment: CDR1 MGHDK and CDR2 SYGVNS. The CDR3 region is CASTEAAGGTTDTQYF. CDR3 coding DNA: TGTGCCAGCACTGAAGCCGCGGGGGGGACCACAGATACGCAGTATTTT.

The chain uses TRBV6-5 and TRBJ1-5, with D possibly TRBD1 on 6 matching bases. This CDR3 is built from 13 residues. Per germline, CDR1 MNHEY and CDR2 SVGAGI. The V end was cut by 4 bases, the J end by 9 bases, with 13 bases between. CDR3 DNA sequence: TGTGCCAGCAGTTTCCCGGGACAAGGGCCCCAGCATTTT. Protein: CASSFPGQGPQHF.

A single count supports this clonotype. V usage is TRBV5-6 and J usage is TRBJ2-3; D possibly corresponds to TRBD2 (5 bases). This CDR3 contains 18 residues. With 0 bases removed from V and 1 base from J, the gap between germline ends came to 18 bases. CDR1 and CDR2 from the germline V gene are SGHDT and YYEEEE. The CDR3: CASSLGPPEDWGTDTQYF. CDR3 sequence (DNA): TGTGCCAGCAGCTTGGGTCCCCCCGAGGACTGGGGCACAGATACGCAGTATTTT. Based on the CDR3 plus reference TRBV5-6 and TRBJ2-3, the full variable domain is DAGVTQSPTHLIKTRGQQVTLRCSPKSGHDTVSWYQQALGQGPQFIFQYYEEEERQRGNFPDRFSGHQFPNYSSELNVNALLLGDSALYLCASSLGPPEDWGTDTQYFGPGTRLTVL.

The J gene is TRBJ2-1, the V gene TRBV4-2, with TRBD2 as a possible D gene (6 bases). The V and J ends lost 0 bases and 7 bases respectively, with 16 bases between them. Per the germline V gene, CDR1 is LGHNA and CDR2 is YNFKEQ. CDR3 length: 16 residues. The CDR3 loop is CASSQEVGGWKNEQFF. The CDR3 DNA reads TGTGCCAGCAGCCAAGAAGTAGGAGGGTGGAAAAATGAGCAGTTCTTC.

This chain links TRBV14 with TRBJ1-1; D not resolved. The CDR3 is 13 amino acids. The ends were cut back, 5 bases at V and 10 bases at J, with 17 bases in the middle. Germline CDR1 is SGHDN and CDR2 is FVKESK. In DNA form, the CDR3 reads TGTGCCAGCAGCGTATTAAAGAGAGACGGAGCTTTCTTT. Its translation: CASSVLKRDGAFF.

This clonotype was counted only a few times. CDR3 sequence: CASSYPGQAGELFF. In nucleotides, the CDR3 is TGTGCCAGCAGTTACCCTGGACAGGCCGGGGAGCTGTTTTTT. V gene TRBV6-5 combines with J gene TRBJ2-2; TRBD1 agrees at 7 bases. V was clipped by 2 bases and J by 6 bases; unmatched bases: 3. The CDR3 extends over 14 amino acids. Germline CDR1 and CDR2: MNHEY and SVGAGI.

The chain couples TRBV7-9 to TRBJ1-4, with 10 bases fitting TRBD1. J gave up 5 bases and V 4 bases, and 7 bases lay outside the gene matches. The CDR3 length is 16 residues. Germline V CDR1 and CDR2: SEHNR, FQNEAQ (reference sequence). The CDR3 protein is CASSSGTGVSNEKLFF. For the CDR3, the DNA is TGTGCCAGCAGCTCCGGGACAGGGGTCTCAAATGAAAAACTGTTTTTT.

The chain joins TRBV24-1 to TRBJ2-3; D is perhaps TRBD1 or TRBD2 (5 bases each). The CDR3 is made up of 13 amino acids. V shed 3 bases and J shed 6 bases, with 9 bases lying between them. The germline CDR1 and CDR2 sequences are KGHDR and SFDVKD. This CDR3 is CATSDEGWDTQYF. The CDR3 coding sequence is TGTGCCACCAGTGATGAGGGGTGGGATACGCAGTATTTT.

The CDR3 DNA sequence: TGTGCCAGCAGCCCGTTTTCCTCCTACAATGAGCAGTTCTTC. Translating gives CASSPFSSYNEQFF. J is TRBJ2-1 and V is TRBV11-3; D gene unclear. CDR1 and CDR2 (germline): SGHNT, YENEEA. The ends were cut back, 5 bases at V and 0 bases at J, with 8 bases in the middle. CDR3 length: 14 amino acids.

This clonotype was counted a few times. The chain couples TRBV3-1 to TRBJ2-1; D uncertain. CDR1 LGHDT and CDR2 YNNKEL come from the germline V gene (reference sequence). The V gene lost 0 bases and the J gene lost 8 bases, with 2 bases spanning the gap. The length of the CDR3 is 11 residues. The CDR3 spells CASSQEHEQFF. DNA for the CDR3: TGTGCCAGCAGCCAAGAACATGAGCAGTTCTTC.

The chain couples TRBV15 to TRBJ2-2; unclear D gene. There are 15 residues in the CDR3. Per the germline V gene, CDR1 is LNHNV and CDR2 is YYDKDF (reference sequence). The germline V and J ends were trimmed by 0 bases and 6 bases, with 11 bases remaining between them. The CDR3 DNA follows: TGTGCCACCAGCAGAGATTCGAGGTTCGCCGGGGAGCTGTTTTTT. Amino acid sequence: CATSRDSRFAGELFF.

The rearrangement uses TRBV13 and TRBJ2-7; 10 nucleotides agree with TRBD1. The CDR3 spans 14 residues. Germline lookup yields CDR1 PRHDT and CDR2 FYEKMQ (reference sequence). Germline trimming cut 4 bases from V and 3 bases from J; bases unmatched to any gene: 3. The CDR3, as DNA: TGTGCCAGCAGCTACAGGACAGGGGGCTACGAGCAGTACTTC. Translation: CASSYRTGGYEQYF.

This chain uses TRBV29-1 with TRBJ2-7; the D gene is possibly TRBD2 (6 bases). This CDR3 comprises 14 residues. The germline gives CDR1 SQVTM, CDR2 ANQGSEA. V dropped 3 bases and J dropped 6 bases, with 18 bases sitting between them. The CDR3: CSVEASPGVGEQYF. The DNA for the CDR3 is TGCAGCGTTGAGGCCTCACCGGGAGTTGGCGAGCAGTACTTC.

This clonotype has only a few counts. The chain is built from TRBV2 and TRBJ2-7; D is uncertain. The length of the CDR3 is 13 residues. Trimming pared 6 bases from V and 3 bases from J, leaving 12 bases between. Looked up from germline, CDR1 is SNHLY and CDR2 is FYNNEI. The CDR3 reads CASRERWSYEQYF. The CDR3 bases are TGTGCCAGCAGGGAAAGGTGGAGCTACGAGCAGTACTTC.

This clonotype has just a few counts. The chain carries TRBV29-1 and TRBJ2-1; D ambiguous. Between the trimmed V and J ends, which lost 4 bases and 4 bases, there was a span of 11 bases. Germline V lookup: CDR1 SQVTM, CDR2 ANQGSEA. The CDR3 has 13 amino acids. DNA of the CDR3: TGCAGCGTTGTGACCCGACTGTACAATGAGCAGTTCTTC. Protein: CSVVTRLYNEQFF.

V gene TRBV10-3 combines with J gene TRBJ2-7, with D possibly called TRBD1 or TRBD2 (7 bases each). The CDR3 has 14 amino acids. The germline V gene has CDR1 ENHRY and CDR2 SYGVKD. V was pared by 6 bases and J by 5 bases, with 17 bases between. The DNA of the CDR3 is TGTGCCATCAGCGGGGGGACAGCAGCCGACGAGCAGTACTTC. Amino acids: CAISGGTAADEQYF.

There are a few counts of this clonotype. The rearrangement links TRBV15 to TRBJ2-5; possible D gene TRBD1, 6 bases. The CDR3 covers 12 residues. In germline, CDR1 is LNHNV, CDR2 YYDKDF (reference sequence). The V and J ends lost 10 bases and 4 bases respectively, with 13 bases between them. The chain's CDR3 is CAIGQLRETQYF. The CDR3 nucleotides are TGTGCCATCGGACAGCTAAGAGAGACCCAGTACTTC.

The chain links TRBV7-9 to TRBJ1-5; possibly TRBD1 for D (6 bases). The CDR3 loop spans 15 amino acids. The germline V gene has CDR1 SEHNR and CDR2 FQNEAQ (reference sequence). V gave up 5 bases and J gave up 2 bases, with 13 bases separating them. The CDR3 nucleotides are TGTGCCAGCAGCCCGAGTTCAGGGGGCAATCAGCCCCAGCATTTT. It is translated as CASSPSSGGNQPQHF.

The table lists this clonotype with many counts. The gene calls are TRBV5-6 and TRBJ2-5, with 9 bases aligning to TRBD1. Germline lookup yields CDR1 SGHDT and CDR2 YYEEEE. The CDR3 is 13 residues long. Unmatched junction bases numbered 3, after V lost 4 bases and J lost 5 bases. The CDR3: CASSPDRGETQYF. In DNA form, the CDR3 reads TGTGCCAGCAGCCCCGACAGGGGGGAGACCCAGTACTTC.

This chain uses TRBV6-1 with TRBJ2-1; D ambiguous. Germline-derived CDR1 and CDR2 are MNHNS and SASEGT. CDR3 length: 15 residues. V was cut by 7 bases and J by 5 bases, with 18 bases left in between. The DNA for the CDR3 is TGTGCCAGCACCCAAGGGCAGTGGAGCAACAATGAGCAGTTCTTC. It codes for CASTQGQWSNNEQFF.

This clonotype was observed a few times. The rearrangement links TRBV9 to TRBJ2-1, with 7 bases lining up with TRBD1. Germline V lookup: CDR1 SGDLS, CDR2 YYNGEE. This CDR3 is built from 16 residues. V trimming: 0 bases; J trimming: 0 bases; junction bases outside the gene matches: 3. CDR3 nucleotide sequence: TGTGCCAGCAGCGTAGGGACAGGCAGCTCCTACAATGAGCAGTTCTTC. As protein: CASSVGTGSSYNEQFF.

In this sample, this clonotype turned up a few times. The rearrangement joins TRBV7-9 to TRBJ2-7, with D perhaps matching TRBD1 or TRBD2 (5 bases each). Per the germline V gene, CDR1 is SEHNR and CDR2 is FQNEAQ (reference sequence). Trimming left V 7 bases short and J 7 bases short, with 17 bases between. This CDR3 is built from 13 residues. CDR3 sequence reads: CASISNQGREQYF. The DNA for the CDR3 is TGTGCCAGCATCTCGAACCAGGGACGGGAGCAGTACTTC. Full variable domain (remainder filled in from reference TRBV7-9 and TRBJ2-7): DTGVSQNPRHKITKRGQNVTFRCDPISEHNRLYWYRQTLGQGPEFLTYFQNEAQLEKSRLLSDRFSAERPKGSFSTLEIQRTEQGDSAMYLCASISNQGREQYFGPGTRLTVT.

The chain uses TRBV7-2 and TRBJ1-1; 8 bases line up with TRBD1. The ends lost 4 bases at V and 0 bases at J; junction bases unmatched: 7. Germline assignment: CDR1 SGHTA and CDR2 FQGNSA. The CDR3 has 16 amino acids. The CDR3 loop reads CASSWGTGDMNTEAFF. In nucleotides, the CDR3 is TGTGCCAGCAGCTGGGGGACAGGTGATATGAACACTGAAGCTTTCTTT. Filled out from reference TRBV7-2 and TRBJ1-1, the complete variable domain reads GAGVSQSPSNKVTEKGKDVELRCDPISGHTALYWYRQSLGQGLEFLIYFQGNSAPDKSGLPSDRFSAERTGGSVSTLTIQRTQQEDSAVYLCASSWGTGDMNTEAFFGQGTRLTVV.